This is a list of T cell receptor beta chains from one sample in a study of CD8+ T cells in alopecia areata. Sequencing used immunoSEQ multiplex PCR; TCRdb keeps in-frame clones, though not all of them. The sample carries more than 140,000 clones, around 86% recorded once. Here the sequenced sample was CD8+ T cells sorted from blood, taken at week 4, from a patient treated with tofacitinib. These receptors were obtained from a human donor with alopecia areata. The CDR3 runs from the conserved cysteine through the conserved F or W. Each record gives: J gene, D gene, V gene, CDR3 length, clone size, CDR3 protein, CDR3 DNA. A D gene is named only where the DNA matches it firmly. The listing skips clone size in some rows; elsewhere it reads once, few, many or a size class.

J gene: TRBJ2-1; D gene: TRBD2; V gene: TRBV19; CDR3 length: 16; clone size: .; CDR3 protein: CASRGREGSSYNEQFF; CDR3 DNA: TGTGCCAGTAGAGGGCGGGAGGGGAGCTCCTACAATGAGCAGTTCTTC
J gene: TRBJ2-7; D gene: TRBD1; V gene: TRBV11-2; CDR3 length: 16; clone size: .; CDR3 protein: CASSLDFGTGLLEQYF; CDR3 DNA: TGTGCCAGCAGCTTAGATTTTGGGACAGGCCTTCTCGAGCAGTACTTC
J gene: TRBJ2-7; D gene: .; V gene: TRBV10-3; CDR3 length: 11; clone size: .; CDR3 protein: CAISSIYEQYF; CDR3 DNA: TGTGCCATATCGTCTATTTACGAGCAGTACTTC
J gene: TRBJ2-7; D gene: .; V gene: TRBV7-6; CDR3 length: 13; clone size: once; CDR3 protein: CASSLAGAGEQYF; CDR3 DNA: TGTGCCAGCAGCTTAGCAGGAGCGGGCGAGCAGTACTTC
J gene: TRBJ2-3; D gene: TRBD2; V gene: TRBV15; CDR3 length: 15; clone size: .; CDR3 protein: CATSRIAGGTDTQYF; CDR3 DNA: TGTGCCACCAGCAGAATAGCGGGAGGCACAGATACGCAGTATTTT
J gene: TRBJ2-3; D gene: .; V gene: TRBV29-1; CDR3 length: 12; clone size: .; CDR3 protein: CSADGYTDTQYF; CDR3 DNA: TGCAGCGCGGACGGGTACACAGATACGCAGTATTTT
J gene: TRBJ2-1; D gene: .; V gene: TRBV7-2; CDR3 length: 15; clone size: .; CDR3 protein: CASSLWGLGDGEQFF; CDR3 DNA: TGTGCCAGCAGCCTTTGGGGACTGGGAGACGGTGAGCAGTTCTTC
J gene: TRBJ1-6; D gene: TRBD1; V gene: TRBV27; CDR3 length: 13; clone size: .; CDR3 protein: CAIGGQVDSPLHF; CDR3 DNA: TGTGCCATCGGTGGACAGGTGGATTCACCCCTCCACTTT
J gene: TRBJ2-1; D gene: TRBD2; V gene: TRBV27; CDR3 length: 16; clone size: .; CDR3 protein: CASSLHTSELRGEQFF; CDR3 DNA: TGTGCCAGCAGTTTACACACTAGCGAGTTGCGGGGTGAGCAGTTCTTC
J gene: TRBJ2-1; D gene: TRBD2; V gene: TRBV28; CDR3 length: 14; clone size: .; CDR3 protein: CASRLRTSGNKQFF; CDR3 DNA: TGTGCCAGCAGGTTACGGACTAGCGGGAACAAGCAGTTCTTC
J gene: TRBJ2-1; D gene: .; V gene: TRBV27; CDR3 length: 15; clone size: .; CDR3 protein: CASSFLGGPRGEQFF; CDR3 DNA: TGTGCCAGCAGTTTCCTAGGGGGTCCTAGAGGTGAGCAGTTCTTC
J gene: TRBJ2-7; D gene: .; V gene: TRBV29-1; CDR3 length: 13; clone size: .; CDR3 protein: CSVAPGVADEQYF; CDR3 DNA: TGCAGCGTCGCGCCTGGGGTGGCGGACGAGCAGTACTTC
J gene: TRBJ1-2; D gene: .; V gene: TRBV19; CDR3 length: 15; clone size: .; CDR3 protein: CASSIDPGPSYGYTF; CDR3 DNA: TGTGCCAGTAGTATAGATCCGGGACCAAGTTATGGCTACACCTTC
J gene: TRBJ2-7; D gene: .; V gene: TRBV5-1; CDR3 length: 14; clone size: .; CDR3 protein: CASSSGGGSYEQYF; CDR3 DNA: TGCGCCAGCAGTTCGGGGGGCGGCTCCTACGAGCAGTACTTC
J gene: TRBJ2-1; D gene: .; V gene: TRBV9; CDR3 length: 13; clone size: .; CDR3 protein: CASSSLGGREQFF; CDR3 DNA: TGTGCCAGCAGCTCCCTGGGGGGGCGTGAGCAGTTCTTC
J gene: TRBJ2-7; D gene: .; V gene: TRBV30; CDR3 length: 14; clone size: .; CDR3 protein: CAWSLDPSSPEQYF; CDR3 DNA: TGTGCCTGGAGCCTAGATCCTTCATCTCCCGAGCAGTACTTC